The clone carrying this T cell receptor (beta chain) was counted many times. The antigen remains undetermined. CDR3 and TCR beta VDJ profiling relied on genomic DNA as the template. TCRdb fed the reads into MiXCR, producing one record per CDR3 protein. The table includes 150,000 to 170,000 distinct CDR3 sequences, about 48% detected once. The entry originates in a study of CD8+CD57+ T cells in acquired aplastic anemia. Study as a whole: CD4+ and CD8+ cells, once sorted, gave DNA averaging roughly 3.2 ug.

Before being chosen for sequencing, patients had shown CD8+CD57+ cell expansion by flow cytometry. The cohort consisted entirely of patients having severe acquired aplastic anemia. Regarding the study as a whole: Patients showed no significant difference from controls in CD8+ Simpson's diversity. Found in both controls and patients were some 30 CD8+ CDR3 sequences.

The clonotype comes from a human donor with aplastic anemia. Sequenced sample: sorted CD4+, CD8+, or CD8+CD57+ T cells (not recorded which) from PBMCs.

CDR3 bases: TGTGCCAGCAGCTTTACAAGCTCCTACAATGAGCAGTTCTTC. The encoded protein is CASSFTSSYNEQFF. V gene TRBV13 combines with J gene TRBJ2-1; unclear D gene. The CDR3 is 14 amino acids. V lost 3 bases to trimming and J lost 0 bases, with 6 bases between them. The germline V gene encodes CDR1 PRHDT and CDR2 FYEKMQ (reference sequence).